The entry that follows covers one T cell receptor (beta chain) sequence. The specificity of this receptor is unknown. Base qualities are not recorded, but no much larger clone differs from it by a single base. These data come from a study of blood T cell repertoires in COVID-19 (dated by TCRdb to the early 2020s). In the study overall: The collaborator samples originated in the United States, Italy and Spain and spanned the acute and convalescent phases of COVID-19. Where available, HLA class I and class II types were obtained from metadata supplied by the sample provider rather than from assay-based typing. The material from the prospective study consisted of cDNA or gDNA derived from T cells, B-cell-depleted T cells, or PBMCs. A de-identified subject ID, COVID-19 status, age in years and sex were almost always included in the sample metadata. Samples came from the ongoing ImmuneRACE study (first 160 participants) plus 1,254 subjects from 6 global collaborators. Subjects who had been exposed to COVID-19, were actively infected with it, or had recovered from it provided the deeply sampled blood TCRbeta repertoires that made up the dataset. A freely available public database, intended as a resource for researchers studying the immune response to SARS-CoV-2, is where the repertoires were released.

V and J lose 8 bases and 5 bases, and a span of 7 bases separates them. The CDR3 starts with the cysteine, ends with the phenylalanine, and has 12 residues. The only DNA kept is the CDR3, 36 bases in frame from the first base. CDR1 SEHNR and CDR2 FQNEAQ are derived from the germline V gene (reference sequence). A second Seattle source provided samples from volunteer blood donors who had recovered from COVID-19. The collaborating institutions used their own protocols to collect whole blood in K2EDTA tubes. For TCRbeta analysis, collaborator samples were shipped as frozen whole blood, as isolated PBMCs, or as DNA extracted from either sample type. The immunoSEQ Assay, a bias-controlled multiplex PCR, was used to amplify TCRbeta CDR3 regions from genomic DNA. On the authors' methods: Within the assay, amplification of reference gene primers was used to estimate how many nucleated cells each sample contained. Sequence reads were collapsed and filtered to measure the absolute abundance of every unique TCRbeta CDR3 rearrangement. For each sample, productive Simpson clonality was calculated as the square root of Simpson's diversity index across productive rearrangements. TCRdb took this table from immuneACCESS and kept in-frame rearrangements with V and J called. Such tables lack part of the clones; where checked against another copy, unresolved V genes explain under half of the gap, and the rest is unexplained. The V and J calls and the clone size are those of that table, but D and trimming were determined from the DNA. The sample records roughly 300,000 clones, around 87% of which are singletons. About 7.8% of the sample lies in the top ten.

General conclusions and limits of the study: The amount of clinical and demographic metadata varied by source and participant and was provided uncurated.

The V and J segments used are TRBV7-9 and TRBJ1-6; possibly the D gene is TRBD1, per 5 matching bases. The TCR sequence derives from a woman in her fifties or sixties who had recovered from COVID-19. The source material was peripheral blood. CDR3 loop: CASDRDNSPLHF. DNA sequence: TGTGCCAGCGACAGAGATAATTCACCCCTCCACTTT.